The next 22 T cell receptor beta chains were all read from a single sample in a study of CD8+ T cells in alopecia areata. The sequencing template was cDNA reverse transcribed from extracted RNA. Sequencing was performed with immunoSEQ multiplex PCR; in TCRdb, only in-frame clones are kept and a portion is missing. The sample holds hundreds of thousands of clones, 50% to 60% seen once. Material: CD4+ T cells sorted from blood, obtained at week 0. These receptors all stem from a human donor with alopecia areata.

The chain couples TRBV4-1 to TRBJ2-7; 11 bases are a match to TRBD2. From germline, CDR1 is MGHRA and CDR2 YSYEKL. Trimming cost V 2 bases and J 3 bases; bases outside gene matches: 12. This CDR3 has 18 amino acids. The CDR3 sequence is CASSQKGVAGGPGYEQYF. For the CDR3, the DNA is TGCGCCAGCAGCCAAAAGGGGGTAGCGGGAGGGCCGGGCTACGAGCAGTACTTC.

The chain carries TRBV6-5 and TRBJ2-5; D gene uncertain. Trimming cost V 0 bases and J 4 bases, with 0 bases left between them. This CDR3 is built from 11 residues. Germline CDR1 is MNHEY and CDR2 is SVGAGI. The CDR3: CASSYSETQYF. CDR3 bases: TGTGCCAGCAGTTACTCAGAGACCCAGTACTTC.

The chain recombines TRBV27 with TRBJ1-1; D is possibly TRBD1 (6 bases). V was trimmed by 5 bases and J by 2 bases, leaving 12 bases between them. CDR3 length: 14 residues. Germline CDR1 and CDR2: MNHEY and SMNVEV (reference sequence). CDR3 DNA sequence: TGTGCCAGCAGTCGTATGACAGGTAACACTGAAGCTTTCTTT. This sequence encodes CASSRMTGNTEAFF.

This clone has a handful of counts. The CDR3 loop reads CAWTPQEPYGYTF. CDR3 DNA sequence: TGTGCCTGGACCCCCCAGGAGCCCTATGGCTACACCTTC. The chain uses TRBV30 and TRBJ1-2; the D is unclear. Germline V gene data show CDR1 as GTSNPN and CDR2 as SVGIG (reference sequence). The CDR3 length is 13 residues. With 4 bases removed from V and 4 bases from J, the gap between germline ends came to 13 bases.

This clone was seen just once. The rearrangement joins TRBV2 to TRBJ1-5; D gene ambiguous. V was trimmed by 6 bases and J by 3 bases, leaving 6 bases between them. The CDR3 contains 12 residues. Per germline, CDR1 SNHLY and CDR2 FYNNEI. The CDR3 bases are TGTGCCAGCAGGGGGTTCAATCAGCCCCAGCATTTT. This sequence encodes CASRGFNQPQHF.

The chain couples TRBV7-2 to TRBJ2-6; no definite D call. The germline CDR1 and CDR2 sequences are SGHTA and FQGNSA. The CDR3 is 14 amino acids. Trimming left V 5 bases short and J 1 base short, with 6 bases between. The CDR3 bases are TGTGCCAGCAGCGTGCCGTCTGGGGCCAACGTCCTGACTTTC. Amino acids: CASSVPSGANVLTF. Full variable domain (rest looked up from reference TRBV7-2 and TRBJ2-6): GAGVSQSPSNKVTEKGKDVELRCDPISGHTALYWYRQSLGQGLEFLIYFQGNSAPDKSGLPSDRFSAERTGGSVSTLTIQRTQQEDSAVYLCASSVPSGANVLTFGAGSRLTVL.

The V gene is TRBV7-9, the J gene TRBJ2-1; 10 bases map to TRBD2. The CDR3 length is 17 residues. Germline CDR1 is SEHNR and CDR2 is FQNEAQ (reference sequence). J lost 3 bases, V lost 8 bases, and 13 bases had no gene match. CDR3 in DNA: TGTGCCAGCCCCGGAGGTAGCGGGAGGACATTCTACAATGAGCAGTTCTTC. Amino acid sequence: CASPGGSGRTFYNEQFF.

This clone was found a few times. The identical CDR3 is also encoded by other nucleotide sequences in the sample. This chain joins TRBV10-3 and TRBJ1-5, with 7 bases that match TRBD1. With 4 bases clipped from V and 5 bases from J, the junction kept 2 bases outside the gene matches. Germline values: CDR1 ENHRY, CDR2 SYGVKD. The CDR3 covers 13 residues. The CDR3 sequence is CAISVDRDQPQHF. CDR3 DNA: TGTGCCATCAGTGTTGACAGGGATCAGCCCCAGCATTTT.

The rearrangement links TRBV5-1 to TRBJ2-1, with 11 positions matching TRBD1. The J segment lost 9 bases and the V segment lost 5 bases, leaving 4 bases of the junction unmatched. CDR3 size: 13 residues. Germline values: CDR1 SGHRS, CDR2 YFSETQ. CDR3 sequence reads: CASRRTGGSEQFF. As DNA, the CDR3 is TGCGCCAGCAGACGGACAGGGGGCAGTGAGCAGTTCTTC.

The chain recombines TRBV30 with TRBJ2-6; D is possibly TRBD1 (6 bases). CDR1 is GTSNPN and CDR2 is SVGIG in the germline V gene (reference sequence). With 2 bases removed from V and 0 bases from J, the gap between germline ends came to 11 bases. The CDR3 is made up of 16 amino acids. The CDR3 bases are TGTGCCTGGAGTTGGGGGCTAAGCTCTGGGGCCAACGTCCTGACTTTC. The encoded protein is CAWSWGLSSGANVLTF. The whole variable domain, remainder taken from reference TRBV30 and TRBJ2-6, is SQTIHQWPATLVQPVGSPLSLECTVEGTSNPNLYWYRQAAGRGLQLLFYSVGIGQISSEVPQNLSASRPQDRQFILSSKKLLLSDSGFYLCAWSWGLSSGANVLTFGAGSRLTVL.

This rearrangement joins TRBV6-5 to TRBJ1-2; D not resolved. Germline CDR1 MNHEY, CDR2 SVGAGI. V was shortened by 6 bases and J by 5 bases, with 7 bases between the two germline ends. This CDR3 spans 11 amino acids. Here the CDR3 reads CASRNLYGYTF. CDR3 coding DNA: TGTGCCAGCAGAAACCTATATGGCTACACCTTC.

V usage is TRBV19 and J usage is TRBJ2-5; either TRBD1 or TRBD2 may fit D (5 bases each). CDR3 size: 14 residues. CDR1 is LNHDA and CDR2 is SQIVND in the germline V gene (reference sequence). Trimming left V 6 bases short and J 2 bases short, with 13 bases between. The CDR3: CASRTPGRQETQYF. In DNA, the CDR3 is TGTGCCAGTAGAACACCGGGGCGGCAAGAGACCCAGTACTTC.

The chain joins TRBV7-9 to TRBJ1-5; the D gene is possibly TRBD1 (6 bases). The CDR3 is 13 residues long. Looked up from germline, CDR1 is SEHNR and CDR2 is FQNEAQ (reference sequence). With 4 bases removed from V and 9 bases from J, the gap between germline ends came to 13 bases. CDR3 residues: CASSYTTGTPQHF. CDR3 bases: TGTGCCAGCAGCTACACGACAGGAACGCCCCAGCATTTT.

This chain uses TRBV4-2 with TRBJ2-5; D may match TRBD1 or TRBD2 (6 bases each). In germline, CDR1 is LGHNA, CDR2 YNFKEQ. The V end was cut by 7 bases, the J end by 5 bases, with 20 bases between. This CDR3 region has 15 residues. The chain's CDR3 is CASTRGGEGTETQYF. CDR3 nucleotide sequence: TGTGCCAGCACCAGGGGAGGTGAGGGCACGGAGACCCAGTACTTC.

This CDR3 reads CASSPGDRGYEQYF. CDR3 nucleotides: TGTGCCAGCAGCCCGGGAGACAGAGGCTACGAGCAGTACTTC. J is TRBJ2-7 and V is TRBV7-2, with a weak D call TRBD2 (6 bases). The CDR3 has 14 residues. Looked up from germline, CDR1 is SGHTA and CDR2 is FQGNSA. V lost 5 bases and J 3 bases, leaving 14 bases between the germline ends.

This clone came up a few times. The gene calls are TRBV6-6 and TRBJ2-1, with a weak D call TRBD1 (5 bases). The germline V gene has CDR1 MNHNY and CDR2 SVGAGI (reference sequence). This CDR3 has 16 residues. Between the trimmed V and J ends, which lost 2 bases and 4 bases, there was a span of 15 bases. The CDR3 sequence: CASSYQGLNGYNEQFF. CDR3 sequence (DNA): TGTGCCAGCAGTTACCAGGGTCTGAATGGTTACAATGAGCAGTTCTTC.

V gene TRBV29-1 combines with J gene TRBJ2-7; D unclear. The germline V and J ends were trimmed by 0 bases and 3 bases, with 3 bases remaining between them. The CDR3 contains 11 residues. CDR1 SQVTM and CDR2 ANQGSEA come from the germline V gene. The CDR3 region has the DNA TGCAGCGTTGAAGAGAACTACGAGCAGTACTTC. It encodes CSVEENYEQYF.

The chain couples TRBV27 to TRBJ2-7; D gene uncertain. Germline V CDR1 and CDR2: MNHEY, SMNVEV (reference sequence). The CDR3 is made up of 13 amino acids. Deletions cut 3 bases from V and 2 bases from J, with 8 bases between. The CDR3 reads CASSFGPAYEQYF. CDR3 coding DNA: TGTGCCAGCAGTTTTGGGCCGGCCTACGAGCAGTACTTC.

This clone turned up a few times. The rearrangement links TRBV30 to TRBJ2-6; D possibly corresponds to TRBD1 (5 bases). The CDR3 consists of 15 residues. Germline V gene lookup returns CDR1 GTSNPN and CDR2 SVGIG (reference sequence). V lost 2 bases to trimming and J lost 1 base, with 9 bases between them. The CDR3 sequence: CAWSTQGSGANVLTF. DNA of the CDR3: TGTGCCTGGAGTACCCAGGGTTCTGGGGCCAACGTCCTGACTTTC.

This chain uses TRBV6-1 with TRBJ2-7; D uncertain. The CDR3 spans 15 residues. Trimming removed 2 bases at V and 0 bases at J, with 11 bases between. CDR1 MNHNS and CDR2 SASEGT come from the germline V gene. The CDR3, as DNA: TGTGCCAGCAGTGAAAAGTTAAAGGTCTCCTACGAGCAGTACTTC. Its translation is CASSEKLKVSYEQYF.

The chain joins TRBV9 to TRBJ2-5; 7 nucleotides agree with TRBD2. CDR1 is SGDLS, CDR2 YYNGEE, per germline. This CDR3 region has 14 residues. Trimming at V came to 0 bases and at J to 4 bases, leaving 3 bases not matched to a gene. CDR3 DNA sequence: TGTGCCAGCAGCGTAGCTAGCGGTGGAGAGACCCAGTACTTC. Its protein is CASSVASGGETQYF.

The V gene is TRBV29-1, the J gene TRBJ2-7, with TRBD1 matching 7 bases. Germline CDR1 reads SQVTM; CDR2 reads ANQGSEA. The CDR3 runs to 12 residues. V lost 6 bases and J lost 1; bases outside the gene matches: 3. The CDR3 nucleotides are TGCAGCGTAACAGGGGATTCCTACGAGCAGTACTTC. Translation gives CSVTGDSYEQYF.